The 2 T cell receptor beta chains in this list originate from one sample, sequenced in a study of blood T cells in healthy people across ages. Together with a sample-barcoded 5' primer, a J-beta primer mix was included in a second PCR lasting roughly 6 to 12 cycles. TCRdb ran MiXCR on the 5' RACE reads and lists one entry per CDR3 protein. The table has 1,500,000 or so distinct CDR3 sequences, 42% seen once. Specimen: blood. The receptors here all came from a woman under 30 in good health.

The genes are TRBV4-1 and TRBJ2-3; 14 bases match TRBD2. There are 18 residues in the CDR3. Germline V gene lookup returns CDR1 MGHRA and CDR2 YSYEKL. V trimming: 3 bases; J trimming: 3 bases; junction bases outside the gene matches: 8. The CDR3: CASSQHPGLAGETDTQYF. CDR3 DNA: TGCGCCAGCAGCCAGCACCCGGGACTAGCGGGGGAGACAGATACGCAGTATTTT.

In this sample, this clonotype turned up a few times. This rearrangement joins TRBV4-2 to TRBJ2-3, with 7 bases lining up with TRBD1. Per germline, CDR1 LGHNA and CDR2 YNFKEQ. The CDR3 spans 17 residues. After removal of 0 bases from V and 4 bases from J, the junction contained 10 bases not matched to a gene. CDR3 DNA sequence: TGTGCCAGCAGCCAAGATGGGCTGAAGGGGGCCCCAGATACGCAGTATTTT. This sequence encodes CASSQDGLKGAPDTQYF.